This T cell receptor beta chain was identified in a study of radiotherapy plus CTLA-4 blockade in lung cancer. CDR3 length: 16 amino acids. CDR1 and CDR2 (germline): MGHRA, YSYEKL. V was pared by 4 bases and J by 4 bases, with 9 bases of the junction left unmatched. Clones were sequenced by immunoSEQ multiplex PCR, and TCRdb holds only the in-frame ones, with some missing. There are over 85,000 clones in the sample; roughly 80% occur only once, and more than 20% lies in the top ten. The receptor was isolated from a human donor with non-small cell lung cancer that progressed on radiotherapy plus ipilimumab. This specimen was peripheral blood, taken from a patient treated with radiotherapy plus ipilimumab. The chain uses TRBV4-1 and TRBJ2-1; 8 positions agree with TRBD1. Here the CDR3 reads CASSPLLRTGYNEQFF. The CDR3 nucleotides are TGCGCCAGCAGCCCCCTATTGAGGACAGGGTACAATGAGCAGTTCTTC.